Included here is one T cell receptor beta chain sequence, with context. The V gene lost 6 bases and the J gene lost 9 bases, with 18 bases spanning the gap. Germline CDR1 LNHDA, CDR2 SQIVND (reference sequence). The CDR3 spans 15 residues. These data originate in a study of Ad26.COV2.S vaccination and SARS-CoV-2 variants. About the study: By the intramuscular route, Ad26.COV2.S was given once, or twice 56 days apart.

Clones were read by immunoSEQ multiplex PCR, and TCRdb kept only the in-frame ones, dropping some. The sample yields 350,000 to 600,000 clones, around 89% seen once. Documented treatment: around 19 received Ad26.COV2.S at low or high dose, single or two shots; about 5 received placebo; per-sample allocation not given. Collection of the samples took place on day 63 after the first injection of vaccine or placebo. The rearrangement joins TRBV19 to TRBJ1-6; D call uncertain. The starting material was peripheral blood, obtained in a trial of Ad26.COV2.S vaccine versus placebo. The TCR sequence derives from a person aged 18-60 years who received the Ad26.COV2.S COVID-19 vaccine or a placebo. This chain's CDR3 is CASRRGTTNTSPLHF. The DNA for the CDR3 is TGTGCCAGTAGGAGAGGTACCACAAACACTTCACCCCTCCACTTT.